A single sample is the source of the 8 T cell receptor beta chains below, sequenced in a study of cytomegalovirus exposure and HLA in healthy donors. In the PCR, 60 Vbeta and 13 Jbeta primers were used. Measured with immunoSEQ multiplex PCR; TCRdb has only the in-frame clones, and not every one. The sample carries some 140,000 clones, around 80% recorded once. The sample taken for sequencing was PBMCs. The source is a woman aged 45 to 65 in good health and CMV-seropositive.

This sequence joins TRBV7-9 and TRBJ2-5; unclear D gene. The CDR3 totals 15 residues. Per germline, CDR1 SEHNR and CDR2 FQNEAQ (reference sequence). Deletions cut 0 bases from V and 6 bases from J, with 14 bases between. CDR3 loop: CASSLASQFHQTQYF. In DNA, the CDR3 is TGTGCCAGCAGCTTAGCTTCCCAGTTCCATCAGACCCAGTACTTC.

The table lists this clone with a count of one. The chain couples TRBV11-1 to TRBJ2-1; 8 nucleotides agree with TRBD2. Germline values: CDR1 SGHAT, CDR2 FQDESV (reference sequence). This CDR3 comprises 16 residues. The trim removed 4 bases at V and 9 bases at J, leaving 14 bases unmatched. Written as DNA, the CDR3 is TGTGCCAGCAGCTCAGGGACTAGAGGCAGGTCGAGTGAGCAGTTCTTC. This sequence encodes CASSSGTRGRSSEQFF.

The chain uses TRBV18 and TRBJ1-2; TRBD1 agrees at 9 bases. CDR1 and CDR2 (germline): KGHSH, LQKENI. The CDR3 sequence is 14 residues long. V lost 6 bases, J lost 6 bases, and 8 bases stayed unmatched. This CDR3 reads CASSPTGGADGYTF. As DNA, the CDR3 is TGTGCCAGCTCGCCCACAGGGGGCGCGGATGGCTACACCTTC.

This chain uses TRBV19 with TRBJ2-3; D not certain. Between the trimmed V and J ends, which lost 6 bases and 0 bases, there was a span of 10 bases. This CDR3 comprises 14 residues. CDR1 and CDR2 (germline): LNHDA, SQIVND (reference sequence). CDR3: CASSNTGSTDTQYF. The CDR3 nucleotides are TGTGCCAGTAGCAACACCGGGAGCACAGATACGCAGTATTTT.

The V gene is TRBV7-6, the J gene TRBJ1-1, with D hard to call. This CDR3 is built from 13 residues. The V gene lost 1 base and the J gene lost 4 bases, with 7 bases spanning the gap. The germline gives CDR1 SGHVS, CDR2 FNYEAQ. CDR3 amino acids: CASSLGYGTEAFF. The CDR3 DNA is TGTGCCAGCAGCTTAGGTTACGGCACTGAAGCTTTCTTT.

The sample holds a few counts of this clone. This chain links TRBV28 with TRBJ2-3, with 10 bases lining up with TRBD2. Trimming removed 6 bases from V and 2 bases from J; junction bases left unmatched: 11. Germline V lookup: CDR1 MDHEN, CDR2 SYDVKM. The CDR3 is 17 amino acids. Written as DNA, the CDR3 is TGTGCCAGCAGGTCGACGCTAGCGGGGGTAAACACAGATACGCAGTATTTT. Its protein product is CASRSTLAGVNTDTQYF. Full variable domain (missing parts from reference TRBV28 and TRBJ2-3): DVKVTQSSRYLVKRTGEKVFLECVQDMDHENMFWYRQDPGLGLRLIYFSYDVKMKEKGDIPEGYSVSREKKERFSLILESASTNQTSMYLCASRSTLAGVNTDTQYFGPGTRLTVL.

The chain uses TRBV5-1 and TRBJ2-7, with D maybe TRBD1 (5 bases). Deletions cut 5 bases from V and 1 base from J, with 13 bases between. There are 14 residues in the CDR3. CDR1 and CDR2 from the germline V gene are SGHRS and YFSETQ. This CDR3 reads CASSSRADSYEQYF. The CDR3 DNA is TGCGCCAGCAGTTCCAGGGCGGATTCCTACGAGCAGTACTTC.

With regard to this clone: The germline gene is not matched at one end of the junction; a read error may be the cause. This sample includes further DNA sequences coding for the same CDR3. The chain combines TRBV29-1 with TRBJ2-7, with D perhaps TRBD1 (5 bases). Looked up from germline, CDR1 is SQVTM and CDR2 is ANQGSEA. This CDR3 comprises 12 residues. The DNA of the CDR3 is TGCAGCACCCGGACAAATTTCTACGAGCAGTACTTT. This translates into CSTRTNFYEQYF.